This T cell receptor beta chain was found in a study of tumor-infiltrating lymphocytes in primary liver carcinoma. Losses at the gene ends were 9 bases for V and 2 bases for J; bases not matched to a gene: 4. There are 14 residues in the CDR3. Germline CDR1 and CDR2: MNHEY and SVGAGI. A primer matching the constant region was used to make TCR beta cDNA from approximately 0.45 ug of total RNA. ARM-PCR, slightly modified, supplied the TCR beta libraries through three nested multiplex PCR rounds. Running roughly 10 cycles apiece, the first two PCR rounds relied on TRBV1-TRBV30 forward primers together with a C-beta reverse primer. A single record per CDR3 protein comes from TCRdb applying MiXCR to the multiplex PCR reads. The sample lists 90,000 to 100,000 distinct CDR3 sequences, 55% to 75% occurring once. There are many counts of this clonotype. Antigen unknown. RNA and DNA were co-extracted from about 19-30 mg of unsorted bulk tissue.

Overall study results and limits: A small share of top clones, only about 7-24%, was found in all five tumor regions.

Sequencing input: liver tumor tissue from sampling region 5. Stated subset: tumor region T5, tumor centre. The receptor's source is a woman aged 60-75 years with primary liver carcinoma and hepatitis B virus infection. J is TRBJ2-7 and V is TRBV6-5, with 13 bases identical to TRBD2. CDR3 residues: CARQGLAGAYEQYF. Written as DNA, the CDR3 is TGTGCCAGACAAGGACTAGCGGGAGCCTACGAGCAGTACTTC.